What follows are 8 T cell receptor beta chains derived from one specimen sequenced in a study of shared clonotypes between healthy human individuals. The protocol was immunoSEQ multiplex PCR, while the TCRdb copy is restricted to in-frame clones and leaves out a portion. The sample yields about 2.1 million clones, approximately 92% seen once. It was CD45RO-negative cells, positively selected for CCR7, that made up naive CD8 cells, with terminally differentiated effector memory CD45RA+ cells excluded. What was sequenced was naive CD8+ T cells from PBMCs. The receptors derive from a man younger than 35 in good health. Some clones in this sample may be carry-over from other donors' samples.

The V call is TRBV25-1, the J call TRBJ2-5; 8 positions match TRBD2. Germline V CDR1 and CDR2: MGHDK, SYGVNS. Trimming took 10 bases from V and 5 from J; bases not matched to a gene: 6. This CDR3 contains 12 residues. The CDR3 DNA reads as TGTGCCACCGACCCGGGGGGGGAGACCCAGTACTTC. Its protein is CATDPGGETQYF.

For this clone: Other DNA sequences in this sample translate to the same CDR3. This chain joins TRBV6-5 and TRBJ1-1, with D unresolved. The CDR3 is made up of 12 amino acids. Between the trimmed V and J ends, which lost 4 bases and 1 base, there was a span of 4 bases. CDR1 and CDR2 from the germline V gene are MNHEY and SVGAGI. CDR3 sequence reads: CASSSTNTEAFF. Written as DNA, the CDR3 is TGTGCCAGCAGTTCCACGAACACTGAAGCTTTCTTT.

Concerning this clone itself: The sample has other DNA sequences that encode this CDR3 too. The genes are TRBV4-1 and TRBJ2-1; 8 bases match TRBD2. The CDR3 totals 15 residues. V gave up 1 base and J gave up 5 bases; unmatched junction bases: 4. The germline V gene has CDR1 MGHRA and CDR2 YSYEKL. CDR3 nucleotides: TGCGCCAGCAGCCAAGTTGGGCGGGGGGACAATGAGCAGTTCTTC. Its translation is CASSQVGRGDNEQFF.

The V gene is TRBV4-1, the J gene TRBJ2-3, with unresolved D. CDR3 length: 16 residues. V shed 1 base and J shed 2 bases, with 13 bases lying between them. The germline gives CDR1 MGHRA, CDR2 YSYEKL. This chain's CDR3 is CASSQVSDSFTDTQYF. The CDR3 nucleotides read TGCGCCAGCAGCCAAGTTTCCGACTCCTTCACAGATACGCAGTATTTT.

The V and J genes are TRBV5-4 and TRBJ2-1; 8 nucleotides match TRBD2. V lost 4 bases and J lost 8; bases outside the gene matches: 11. Germline V lookup: CDR1 SGHNT, CDR2 YYREEE (reference sequence). The CDR3 loop spans 15 amino acids. The CDR3 sequence: CASSPRGGGPYEQFF. The DNA of the CDR3 is TGTGCCAGCAGCCCTCGGGGGGGAGGCCCCTATGAGCAGTTCTTC. The full variable domain, in which reference TRBV5-4 and TRBJ2-1 provide the parts outside the CDR3, is ETGVTQSPTHLIKTRGQQVTLRCSSQSGHNTVSWYQQALGQGPQFIFQYYREEENGRGNFPPRFSGLQFPNYSSELNVNALELDDSALYLCASSPRGGGPYEQFFGPGTRLTVL.

The V and J genes are TRBV7-3 and TRBJ2-2; 9 bases are shared with TRBD2. Trimming took 0 bases from V and 5 from J; bases not matched to a gene: 7. This CDR3 spans 17 amino acids. Germline CDR1 and CDR2: SGHTA and FQGTGA. The CDR3 DNA reads TGTGCCAGCAGCTTAACGGCTAGCGGGATTAGGACCGGGGAGCTGTTTTTT. Its protein product is CASSLTASGIRTGELFF.

The genes are TRBV7-9 and TRBJ2-1; the D is unclear. The germline gives CDR1 SEHNR, CDR2 FQNEAQ (reference sequence). The CDR3 contains 13 residues. Trimming took 2 bases from V and 2 from J, leaving 4 bases between them. CDR3 residues: CASSLSPYNEQFF. In nucleotides, the CDR3 is TGTGCCAGCAGCTTATCTCCCTACAATGAGCAGTTCTTC.

The chain links TRBV6-1 to TRBJ2-1; the D gene could be TRBD1 or TRBD2 (5 bases each). Germline lookup yields CDR1 MNHNS and CDR2 SASEGT. CDR3 length equals 15 residues. With 8 bases removed from V and 5 bases from J, the gap between germline ends came to 19 bases. CDR3: CASSPGTRLHNEQFF. In DNA, the CDR3 is TGTGCCAGCTCCCCCGGGACGCGCCTTCACAATGAGCAGTTCTTC.